The rows below give T cell receptor beta chains drawn from one sample of a study of molecular identifiers for immune sequencing clone quantification. From the PCR reads, TCRdb called clonotypes with MiXCR, one entry per CDR3 protein. The data contain over 600,000 distinct CDR3 sequences, just under 20% of them singletons. The source material was naive CD8+ T cells from blood, with Jurkat cell RNA spiked in. These receptors all come from a human donor in good health. Some libraries in this study had Jurkat cell RNA spiked in. The CDR3 runs from the conserved cysteine through the conserved F or W. The D gene is left open where the match is weak. For some rows the clone size is stated as once, few or many, or as a class when expanded; others skip it.

CDR3 protein | CDR3 DNA | D gene | V gene | clone size | CDR3 length | J gene
CASSPGVIASTDTQYF | TGTGCCAGTAGCCCCGGTGTCATCGCTAGCACAGATACGCAGTATTTT | . | TRBV19 | many | 16 | TRBJ2-3
CASSQETGGFSYEQYF | TGTGCCAGCAGCCAAGAGACAGGAGGGTTCTCCTACGAGCAGTACTTC | . | TRBV14 | many | 16 | TRBJ2-7
CASRETTGMNTEAFF | TGCGCCAGCAGGGAAACGACAGGGATGAACACTGAAGCTTTCTTT | TRBD1 | TRBV4-3 | many | 15 | TRBJ1-1
CAWSSGQGGYEQYF | TGTGCCTGGAGTTCGGGACAGGGTGGGTACGAGCAGTACTTC | TRBD1 | TRBV30 | many | 14 | TRBJ2-7
CASSSSRGAGVYEQYF | TGTGCCAGCAGTTCCAGTCGGGGAGCGGGAGTCTACGAGCAGTACTTC | TRBD2 | TRBV27 | many | 16 | TRBJ2-7
CASSQTREVGNEQFF | TGCGCCAGCAGCCAAACGCGGGAGGTTGGCAATGAGCAGTTCTTC | TRBD2 | TRBV4-3 | few | 15 | TRBJ2-1
CASSLADRGYETQYF | TGTGCCAGCAGCTTAGCGGACAGGGGGTATGAGACCCAGTACTTC | TRBD1 | TRBV7-9 | many | 15 | TRBJ2-5
CASSLLAGIGAGELFF | TGTGCCAGCAGTTTATTAGCCGGGATAGGGGCCGGGGAGCTGTTTTTT | . | TRBV27 | . | 16 | TRBJ2-2
CASSPPRGTGELFF | TGTGCCAGCAGCCCTCCGCGCGGCACCGGGGAGCTGTTTTTT | . | TRBV13 | many | 14 | TRBJ2-2
CASSLSGSGYNEQFF | TGTGCCAGCAGCTTATCGGGATCGGGGTACAATGAGCAGTTCTTC | . | TRBV7-3 | . | 15 | TRBJ2-1
CASSRGTSGRDDEQFF | TGTGCCAGCAGTAGGGGGACTAGCGGGAGAGACGATGAGCAGTTCTTC | TRBD2 | TRBV6-4 | few | 16 | TRBJ2-1
CASSLEAGVSYEQYF | TGTGCCAGCAGCTTAGAGGCGGGGGTGTCCTACGAGCAGTACTTC | TRBD2 | TRBV11-2 | few | 15 | TRBJ2-7
CASSLGGMNQPQHF | TGTGCCAGCAGTTTAGGGGGGATGAATCAGCCCCAGCATTTT | . | TRBV12-3/TRBV12-4 | . | 14 | TRBJ1-5
CASSQDMWETQYF | TGCGCCAGCAGCCAAGATATGTGGGAGACGCAGTATTTT | . | TRBV4-3 | many | 13 | TRBJ2-3
CASSSAGGVDTQYF | TGTGCCAGCAGCTCAGCGGGGGGGGTAGATACGCAGTATTTT | TRBD2 | TRBV12-3/TRBV12-4 | many | 14 | TRBJ2-3
CASSLESGSGYEQYF | TGTGCCAGCAGCTTAGAATCCGGATCCGGCTACGAGCAGTACTTC | . | TRBV7-9 | many | 15 | TRBJ2-7
CASSLGLAIHEQYF | TGTGCCAGCAGCTTGGGACTAGCGATCCACGAGCAGTACTTC | TRBD2 | TRBV5-4 | many | 14 | TRBJ2-7
CASSEVGEQYF | TGTGCCAGCAGTGAAGTGGGGGAGCAGTACTTC | . | TRBV6-1 | many | 11 | TRBJ2-7
CASRPNRGLGETQYF | TGTGCCAGCAGACCAAACAGGGGTTTAGGGGAGACCCAGTACTTC | TRBD1 | TRBV7-2 | many | 15 | TRBJ2-5
CASSMGGRIYNEQFF | TGTGCCAGTAGTATGGGCGGGAGAATCTACAATGAGCAGTTCTTC | TRBD2 | TRBV19 | . | 15 | TRBJ2-1
CASSQEFLYEQYF | TGTGCCAGCAGCCAAGAGTTCCTCTACGAGCAGTACTTC | . | TRBV4-2 | few | 13 | TRBJ2-7
CASSFLRVSGEQYF | TGTGCCAGCAGCTTCCTTAGGGTCTCAGGCGAGCAGTACTTC | . | TRBV11-1 | . | 14 | TRBJ2-7
CASSERHSPGLNEKLFF | TGTGCCAGCAGTGAACGCCACAGCCCGGGTCTTAATGAAAAACTGTTTTTT | . | TRBV2 | many | 17 | TRBJ1-4
CASSYGQGVVEQFF | TGTGCCAGCAGTTACGGGCAGGGGGTAGTCGAGCAGTTCTTC | TRBD1 | TRBV6-5 | . | 14 | TRBJ2-1
CASSLSGLSGNTIYF | TGTGCCAGCAGCTTATCTGGCCTCTCTGGAAACACCATATATTTT | . | TRBV7-2 | many | 15 | TRBJ1-3
CASNLFGGSNTEAFF | TGTGCCAGCAACTTGTTCGGAGGCTCGAACACTGAAGCTTTCTTT | . | TRBV5-3 | . | 15 | TRBJ1-1
CASSLALTGTMSSRGSGANVLTF | TGCGCCAGCAGCTTGGCGCTGACAGGGACCATGTCCTCGAGGGGCTCTGGGGCCAACGTCCTGACTTTC | TRBD1 | TRBV5-1 | many | 23 | TRBJ2-6
CASSQDIGDTSYGYTF | TGCGCCAGCAGCCAAGATATCGGGGACACCAGCTATGGCTACACCTTC | . | TRBV4-3 | many | 16 | TRBJ1-2
CSARGLGADYGYTF | TGCAGTGCTCGGGGCCTAGGGGCGGACTATGGCTACACCTTC | . | TRBV20-1 | . | 14 | TRBJ1-2
CASSTTSGTGETQYF | TGTGCCAGCAGCACCACCTCCGGGACCGGGGAGACCCAGTACTTC | . | TRBV11-3 | few | 15 | TRBJ2-5
CASSFLQRGLNEKLFF | TGTGCCAGCAGTTTCCTCCAACGAGGCTTAAATGAAAAACTGTTTTTT | . | TRBV28 | many | 16 | TRBJ1-4
CASSLLEVSGANVLTF | TGTGCCAGCAGTTTATTGGAGGTCTCTGGGGCCAACGTCCTGACTTTC | . | TRBV27 | . | 16 | TRBJ2-6
CSARGRASSSQPQHF | TGCAGTGCTAGAGGGCGAGCGAGTAGTAGTCAGCCCCAGCATTTT | . | TRBV20-1 | many | 15 | TRBJ1-5
CASSPRPQLTGELFF | TGTGCCAGCAGTCCCAGGCCGCAGCTCACCGGGGAGCTGTTTTTT | . | TRBV12-3/TRBV12-4 | many | 15 | TRBJ2-2
CASGLLTTLNTGELFF | TGTGCTAGTGGTTTGCTGACCACACTCAACACCGGGGAGCTGTTTTTT | . | TRBV12-5 | few | 16 | TRBJ2-2
CASGITGSSEAFF | TGTGCCAGCGGGATCACAGGGTCCAGTGAAGCTTTCTTT | . | TRBV27 | many | 13 | TRBJ1-1
CASSRGQGSNQPQHF | TGTGCCAGCAGTCGCGGACAGGGGAGCAATCAGCCCCAGCATTTT | TRBD1 | TRBV28 | many | 15 | TRBJ1-5
CASSRDEGIFYEQYF | TGTGCCAGCAGTAGAGACGAGGGAATCTTCTACGAGCAGTACTTC | . | TRBV7-9 | many | 15 | TRBJ2-7
CASSPEGESYNEQFF | TGTGCCAGCTCACCGGAGGGCGAGTCCTACAATGAGCAGTTCTTC | . | TRBV18 | few | 15 | TRBJ2-1
CASSEVDRRGNQPQHF | TGTGCCAGCAGTGAAGTGGACAGACGGGGCAATCAGCCCCAGCATTTT | . | TRBV6-1 | many | 16 | TRBJ1-5
CASSQDLDTEAFF | TGTGCCAGCAGCCAAGACCTGGACACTGAAGCTTTCTTT | . | TRBV3-1 | many | 13 | TRBJ1-1
CASSLTGGSQETQYF | TGTGCCAGCAGTTTGACAGGGGGGTCGCAAGAGACCCAGTACTTC | TRBD1 | TRBV6-5 | many | 15 | TRBJ2-5
CASSQVTDMNTEAFF | TGCGCCAGCAGCCAAGTGACAGATATGAACACTGAAGCTTTCTTT | . | TRBV4-1 | many | 15 | TRBJ1-1
CASSQVRAGGVRDTQYF | TGTGCCAGCAGCCAAGTTCGGGCAGGGGGTGTGAGAGATACGCAGTATTTT | TRBD1 | TRBV3-1 | few | 17 | TRBJ2-3
CASSLGGGERYF | TGTGCCAGCAGCTTAGGCGGGGGCGAGCGGTACTTC | . | TRBV7-6 | . | 12 | TRBJ2-7
CASSSGGYEQYF | TGTGCCAGCAGTTCGGGGGGCTACGAGCAGTACTTC | TRBD2 | TRBV12-3/TRBV12-4 | many | 12 | TRBJ2-7
CASSPSARYEQYF | TGTGCCAGCAGCCCGAGCGCGAGGTACGAGCAGTACTTC | . | TRBV7-9 | many | 13 | TRBJ2-7
CASSLDLRGYTDTQYF | TGTGCCAGCAGCTTAGACTTGCGGGGCTACACAGATACGCAGTATTTT | . | TRBV11-2 | many | 16 | TRBJ2-3
CASSFGKETQYF | TGTGCCAGCAGCTTTGGGAAAGAGACCCAGTACTTC | . | TRBV7-9 | many | 12 | TRBJ2-5